This T cell receptor (beta chain) came from a study of blood T cell repertoires in COVID-19. Cohorts were assigned according to the clinical history that participants reported. The V end lost 1 base, the J end lost 7 bases, and 10 bases lay between the germline ends. This CDR3 spans 13 amino acids. The germline V gene has CDR1 SGHTA and CDR2 FQGNSA. Repertoires were generated with immunoSEQ multiplex PCR, while TCRdb's copy carries only in-frame clones and drops some. The sample holds fewer than 200,000 clones, 70% to 85% seen once. This rearrangement joins TRBV7-2 to TRBJ1-1; D gene uncertain. The source material was PBMCs or T cells enriched from blood (not recorded which). This receptor was obtained from a man aged 45-65 years who had recovered from COVID-19. CDR3: CASSLGRRSEAFF. In DNA, the CDR3 is TGTGCCAGCAGCTTAGGCCGGCGGAGTGAAGCTTTCTTT.